The clone carrying this T cell receptor beta chain was seen only a few times. What it binds is unknown. Heparinised blood was drawn once per donor, averaging around 120 mL. The data derive from a study of beta chain features in type 1 diabetes. Study-wide results and caveats: TCRB CDR3s from Type 1 diabetes patients were moderately but significantly shorter in all four CD4+ subsets. The similarity of naive, central memory and Treg TCRB repertoires appeared greater among patients than among healthy donors.

The germline V gene encodes CDR1 MDHEN and CDR2 SYDVKM. Trimming took off 2 bases at V and 9 bases at J, with 8 bases between the two ends. This CDR3 spans 12 amino acids. Expressed TCRB transcripts were sequenced because the isolated RNA had all been reverse transcribed beforehand. TCRdb's copy holds only in-frame clones and misses some; the assay was immunoSEQ multiplex PCR. The data contain about 48,000 clones, roughly 41% of them singletons. This TCR derives from a man aged 25 to 45 with type 1 diabetes. Sequencing was done on a sample of Tregs from blood. The V gene is TRBV28, the J gene TRBJ2-1; no definite D call. The CDR3 nucleotides read TGTGCCAGCAGTTTACAAGTGAGTGAGCAGTTCTTC. Amino acids: CASSLQVSEQFF.